Given below is one TCR beta chain in context. Its antigen is not identified. Preparation of TRB cDNA libraries relied on 5' RACE carrying UMI labels. From its re-call of the 5' RACE reads, TCRdb lists each CDR3 protein once, without DNA. The table lists about 57,000 distinct CDR3 sequences. This specimen belongs to a study of CXCR3-negative and CXCR3-positive naive CD8 T cells. General study results and limits: Between one naive subset and the other, surface CD5 was comparable, and TCR strength was inferred from TRB CDR3 properties. The study found CXCR3 expression partially decreased after cryopreservation and ran most assays on fresh PBMCs. Naive cells used TRBV-TRBJ genes in much the same way whether CXCR3-negative or CXCR3-positive; memory cells did not.

The germline V gene has CDR1 DFQATT and CDR2 SNEGSKA (reference sequence). The CDR3 consists of 14 residues. What was sequenced was memory CD8+ T cells from blood. This clonotype was sampled from a human donor in good health. Some clones in this sample may be carry-over from other donors' samples. J is TRBJ2-1 and V is TRBV20-1; TCRdb calls TRBD2, which cannot be checked without DNA. The CDR3 loop is CSASGEAKINEQFF.